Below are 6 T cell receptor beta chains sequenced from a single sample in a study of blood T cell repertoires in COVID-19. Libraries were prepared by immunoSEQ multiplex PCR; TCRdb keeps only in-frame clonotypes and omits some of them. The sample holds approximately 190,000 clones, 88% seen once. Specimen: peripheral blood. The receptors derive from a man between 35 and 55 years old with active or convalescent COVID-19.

DNA of the CDR3: TGCGCCAGCAGCGAACATACCAACACTGAAGCTTTCTTT. It specifies CASSEHTNTEAFF. The chain employs TRBV5-1 and TRBJ1-1, with unresolved D. V shed 4 bases and J shed 2 bases, with 9 bases lying between them. The CDR3 contains 13 residues. CDR1 is SGHRS and CDR2 is YFSETQ in the germline V gene.

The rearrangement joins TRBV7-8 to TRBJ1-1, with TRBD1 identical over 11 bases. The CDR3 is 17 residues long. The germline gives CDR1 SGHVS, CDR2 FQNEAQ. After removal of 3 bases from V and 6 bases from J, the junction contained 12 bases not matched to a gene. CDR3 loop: CASSFLGQGAQISEAFF. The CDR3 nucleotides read TGTGCCAGCAGCTTCCTAGGACAGGGGGCCCAAATTTCTGAAGCTTTCTTT.

In DNA form, the CDR3 reads TGTGCCAGAAGCTTAGGATGGAGGGCCGAGCAGTACTTC. Amino acid sequence: CARSLGWRAEQYF. The rearrangement joins TRBV7-5 to TRBJ2-7; the D call in the table, TRBD2, was not verified against the DNA. TRBV7-5 is flagged as a pseudogene. This CDR3 has 13 amino acids.

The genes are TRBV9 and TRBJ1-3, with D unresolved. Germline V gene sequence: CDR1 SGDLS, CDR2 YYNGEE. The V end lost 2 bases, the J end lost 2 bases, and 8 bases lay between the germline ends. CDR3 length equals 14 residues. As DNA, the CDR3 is TGTGCCAGCAGCGTTTCCTACGCTGGAAACACCATATATTTT. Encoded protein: CASSVSYAGNTIYF.

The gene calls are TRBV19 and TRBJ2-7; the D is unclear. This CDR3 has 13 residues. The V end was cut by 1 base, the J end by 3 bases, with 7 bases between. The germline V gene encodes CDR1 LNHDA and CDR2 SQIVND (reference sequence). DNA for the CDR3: TGTGCCAGTAGTATAGGGGCAGGCTACGAGCAGTACTTC. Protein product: CASSIGAGYEQYF.

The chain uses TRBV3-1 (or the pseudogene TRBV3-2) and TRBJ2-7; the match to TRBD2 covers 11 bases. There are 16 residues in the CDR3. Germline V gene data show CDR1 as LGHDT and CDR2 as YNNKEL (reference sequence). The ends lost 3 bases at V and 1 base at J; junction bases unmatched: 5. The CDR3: CASSQVAGGDSYEQYF. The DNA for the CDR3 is TGTGCCAGCAGCCAGGTAGCGGGGGGGGATTCCTACGAGCAGTACTTC.